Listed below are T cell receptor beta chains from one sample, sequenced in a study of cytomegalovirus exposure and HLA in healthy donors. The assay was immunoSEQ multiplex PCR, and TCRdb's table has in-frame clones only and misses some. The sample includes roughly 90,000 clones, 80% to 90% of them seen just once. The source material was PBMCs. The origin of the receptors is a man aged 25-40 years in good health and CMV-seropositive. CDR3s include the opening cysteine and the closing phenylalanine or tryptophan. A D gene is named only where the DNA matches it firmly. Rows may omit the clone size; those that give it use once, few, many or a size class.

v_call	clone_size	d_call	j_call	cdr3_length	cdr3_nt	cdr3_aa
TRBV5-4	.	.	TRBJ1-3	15	TGTGCCAGCAGCCCTGGGGGGGTCTCTGGAAACACCATATATTTT	CASSPGGVSGNTIYF
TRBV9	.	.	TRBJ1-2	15	TGTGCCAGCAGCGCCGGGGGAGAGTCTAACTATGGCTACACCTTC	CASSAGGESNYGYTF
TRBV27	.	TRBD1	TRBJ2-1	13	TGTGCCTGTTACGACAGGGGTGAGATTGCGGAGTTCTTC	CACYDRGEIAEFF
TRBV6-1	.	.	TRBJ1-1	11	TGTGCCAGCAGTTGGACAGCTGAAGCTTTCTTT	CASSWTAEAFF
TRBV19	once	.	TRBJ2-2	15	TGTGCCAGTAGTATAGGAGGGAGCTCCACCGGGGAGCTGTTTTTT	CASSIGGSSTGELFF
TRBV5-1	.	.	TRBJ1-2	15	TGCGCCAGCAGCCATCGACAGAGCTCTGGGTATGGCTACACCTTC	CASSHRQSSGYGYTF
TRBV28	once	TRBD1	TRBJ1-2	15	TGTGCCAGCCTAAGGGGGCGATCGTTAGGGTATGGCTACACCTTC	CASLRGRSLGYGYTF
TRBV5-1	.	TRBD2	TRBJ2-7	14	TGCGCCAGCAGCTCTCTAGCGGAGCACTACGAGCAGTACTTC	CASSSLAEHYEQYF
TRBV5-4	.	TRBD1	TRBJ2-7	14	TGTGCCAGCAGCCGGGACAGGGGGCAGGACGAGCAGTACTTC	CASSRDRGQDEQYF
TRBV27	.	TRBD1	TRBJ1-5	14	TGTGCCAGTGGGGCCAGGGGGCAATATCAGCCCCAGCATTTT	CASGARGQYQPQHF
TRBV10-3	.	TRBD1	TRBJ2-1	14	TGTGCCATCAGTGAGGGACAGGGCGTGAGTGAGCAGTTCTTC	CAISEGQGVSEQFF
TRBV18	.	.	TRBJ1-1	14	TGTGCCAGCTCACCAGGGAGGGATGGCACTGAAGCTTTCTTT	CASSPGRDGTEAFF
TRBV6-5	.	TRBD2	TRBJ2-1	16	TGTGCCAGCAGTTACTCTTCTAGCGGGAGGGCAAATGAGCAGTTCTTC	CASSYSSSGRANEQFF
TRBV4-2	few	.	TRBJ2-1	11	TGTGCCAGCAGTCAGGCCAATGAGCAGTTCTTC	CASSQANEQFF
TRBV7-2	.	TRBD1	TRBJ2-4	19	TGTGCCAGCAGCTTACCACCGGGACAGGGGGCTCTAGCCAAAAACATTCAGTACTTC	CASSLPPGQGALAKNIQYF
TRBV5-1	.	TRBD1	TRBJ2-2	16	TGCGCCAGCAGCTTGGAGGGGACAGTCCTAGGCGGGGAGCTGTTTTTT	CASSLEGTVLGGELFF
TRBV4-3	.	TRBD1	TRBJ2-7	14	TGCGCCAGCAGCCACCGAACAGGGGACCACGAGCAGTACTTC	CASSHRTGDHEQYF
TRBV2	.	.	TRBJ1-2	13	TGTGCCAGCAGTGAGGACAGTTCGTATGGCTACACCTTC	CASSEDSSYGYTF
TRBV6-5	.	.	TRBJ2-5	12	TGTGCCAGCAGTGAACGGCAAGAGACCCAGTACTTC	CASSERQETQYF
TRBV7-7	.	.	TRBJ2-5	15	TGTGCCAGCAGCTTAGTAGGGTCACCAGGGGAGACCCAGTACTTC	CASSLVGSPGETQYF
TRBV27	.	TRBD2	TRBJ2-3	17	TGTGCCAGTATACTAAGACTAGCGGGAGCAGGGGCAGATACGCAGTATTTT	CASILRLAGAGADTQYF
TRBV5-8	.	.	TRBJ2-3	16	TGTGCCAGCAGCCATTGGGGACGAGCGGGCGCAGATACGCAGTATTTT	CASSHWGRAGADTQYF
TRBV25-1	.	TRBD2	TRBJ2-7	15	TGTGCCAGCAGTGATCCGAACCGCGGGGGCTACGAGCAGTACTTC	CASSDPNRGGYEQYF
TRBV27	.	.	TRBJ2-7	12	TGTGCCAGCAGCCGTAGCGGTTACGAGCAGTACTTC	CASSRSGYEQYF
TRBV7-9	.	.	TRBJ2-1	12	TGTGCCAGCAGATCTCAGGGGAATGAGCAGTTCTTC	CASRSQGNEQFF
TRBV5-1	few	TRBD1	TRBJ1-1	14	TGCGCCAGCAGCCTGTACCTAGACAGGGGTGAAGCTTTCTTT	CASSLYLDRGEAFF
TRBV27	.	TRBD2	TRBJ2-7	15	TGTGCCAGCAGTTTTATCGTGGGAGGGCCCCACGAGCAGTACTTC	CASSFIVGGPHEQYF
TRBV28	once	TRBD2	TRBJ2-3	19	TGTGCCAGCAGGCCAGGACTAGCGGGATTCCTATCTAGCACAGATACGCAGTATTTT	CASRPGLAGFLSSTDTQYF
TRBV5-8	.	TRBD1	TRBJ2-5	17	TGTGCCAGCAGCGGGACAGGGGATGTCTACGGGGCAGAGACCCAGTACTTC	CASSGTGDVYGAETQYF
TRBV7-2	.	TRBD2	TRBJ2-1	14	TGTGCCAGCCAGAAACCACTAGCGGACAATGAGCAGTTCTTC	CASQKPLADNEQFF
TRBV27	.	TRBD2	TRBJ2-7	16	TGTGCCAGCAGTTCCTTAGCGGGGAAGACCTCCTACGAGCAGTACTTC	CASSSLAGKTSYEQYF
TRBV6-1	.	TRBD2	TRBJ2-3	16	TGTGCCAGCAGTGAGACTAGCGGGATAAAGACAGATACGCAGTATTTT	CASSETSGIKTDTQYF
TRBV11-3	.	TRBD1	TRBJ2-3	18	TGTGCCAGCAGCTTCGGGACAGGGACGGGAGGCCGGGTAGATACGCAGTATTTT	CASSFGTGTGGRVDTQYF
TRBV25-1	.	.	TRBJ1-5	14	TGTGCCAGCAGTCCGGACAAATTCAATCAGCCCCAGCATTTT	CASSPDKFNQPQHF
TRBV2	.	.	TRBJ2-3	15	TGTGCCAGCAATCCGACTGGGTTAAGCACAGATACGCAGTATTTT	CASNPTGLSTDTQYF
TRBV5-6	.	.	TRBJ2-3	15	TGTGCCAGCAGCTTGCGAGCGGACGACACAGATACGCAGTATTTT	CASSLRADDTDTQYF
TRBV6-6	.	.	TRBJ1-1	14	TGTGCCAGCATTTGGGACATGCCGAACACTGAAGCTTTCTTT	CASIWDMPNTEAFF
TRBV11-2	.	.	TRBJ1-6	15	TGTGCCAGCAGCTTAGCAGACTTTTATAATTCACCCCTCCACTTT	CASSLADFYNSPLHF
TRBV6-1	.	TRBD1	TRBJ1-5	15	TGTGCCAGCACCGCGACAGGGGCGAGCAATCAGCCCCAGCATTTT	CASTATGASNQPQHF
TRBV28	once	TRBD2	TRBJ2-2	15	TGTGCCACCTTTCGGGGGGGGCGCGCCCGGGGGGAGCTGTTTTTT	CATFRGGRARGELFF
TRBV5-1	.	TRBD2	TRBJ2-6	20	TGCGCCAGCTCAAAGTGGGGGTGGGGGGGAACGCTCTCTGGGGCCAACGTCCTGACTTTC	CASSKWGWGGTLSGANVLTF